The source of this T cell receptor (beta chain) is a study of blood T cells in healthy people across ages. Then a second PCR, running roughly 7 to 11 cycles, was carried out with a sample-barcoded 5' primer and a J-beta primer mix. With 12 random nucleotides, a template-switch adaptor tagged each individual cDNA molecule. Via MiXCR, TCRdb re-called the 5' RACE reads, giving one row per CDR3 protein. Of hundreds of thousands of distinct CDR3 sequences in the sample, about 27% were seen once. Germline-derived CDR1 and CDR2 are DFQATT and SNEGSKA (reference sequence). The CDR3 runs 16 residues. J lost 5 bases, V lost 3 bases, and 11 bases had no gene match. The sample also formed part of further work on T cells of mothers and their children. That source adds: No persistent microchimeric T cell clones were detected.

The sequence was collected from a boy aged 2 to 10 in good health. Material for sequencing was blood. The chain couples TRBV20-1 to TRBJ2-2; 8 bases are shared with TRBD1. Here the CDR3 reads CSARGPGTGLTGELFF. The CDR3, as DNA: TGCAGTGCTAGGGGCCCCGGGACAGGCCTTACCGGGGAGCTGTTTTTT.